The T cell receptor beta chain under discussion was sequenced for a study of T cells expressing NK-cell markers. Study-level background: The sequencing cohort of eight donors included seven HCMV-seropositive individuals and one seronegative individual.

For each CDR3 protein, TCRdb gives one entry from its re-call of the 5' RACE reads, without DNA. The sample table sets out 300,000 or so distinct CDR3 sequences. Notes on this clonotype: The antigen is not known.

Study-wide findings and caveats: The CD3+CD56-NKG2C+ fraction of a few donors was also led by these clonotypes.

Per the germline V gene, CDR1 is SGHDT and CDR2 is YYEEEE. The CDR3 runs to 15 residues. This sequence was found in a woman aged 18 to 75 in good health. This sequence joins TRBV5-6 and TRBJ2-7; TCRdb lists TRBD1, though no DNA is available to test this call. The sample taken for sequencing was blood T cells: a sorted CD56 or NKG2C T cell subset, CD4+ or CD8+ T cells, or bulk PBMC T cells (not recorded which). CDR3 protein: CASSAVGAPSYEQYF.